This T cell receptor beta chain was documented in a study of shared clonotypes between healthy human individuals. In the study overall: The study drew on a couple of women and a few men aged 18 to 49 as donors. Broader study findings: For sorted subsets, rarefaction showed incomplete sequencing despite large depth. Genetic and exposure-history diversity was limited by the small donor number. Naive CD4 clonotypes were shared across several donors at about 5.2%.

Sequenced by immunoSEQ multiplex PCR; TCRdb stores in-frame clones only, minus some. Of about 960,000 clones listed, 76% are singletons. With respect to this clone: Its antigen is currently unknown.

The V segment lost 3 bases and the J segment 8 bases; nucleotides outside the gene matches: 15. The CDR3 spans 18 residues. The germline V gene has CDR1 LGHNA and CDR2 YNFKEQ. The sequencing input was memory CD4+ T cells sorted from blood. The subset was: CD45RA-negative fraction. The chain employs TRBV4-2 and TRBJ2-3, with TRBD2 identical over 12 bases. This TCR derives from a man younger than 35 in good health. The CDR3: CASSQDSTASGGAGTQYF. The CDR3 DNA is TGTGCCAGCAGCCAGGACTCAACGGCTAGCGGGGGGGCAGGTACGCAGTATTTT.